Given below is one TCR beta chain in context. CDR3 length equals 16 residues. The germline V gene has CDR1 LGHDT and CDR2 YNNKEL (reference sequence). The V end lost 0 bases, the J end lost 3 bases, and 12 bases lay between the germline ends. This record belongs to a study of blood T cell repertoires in COVID-19. As for the study in general: From the United States, Italy and Spain came samples of acute and convalescent COVID-19. PBMCs, B-cell-depleted T cells, or T cells provided the cDNA or gDNA that made up the material.

Original handling: Amplifying reference gene primers gave estimates of nucleated cell counts. TCRdb keeps only in-frame clones here, not all; method: immunoSEQ multiplex PCR. V and J calls and clone size are given by that table; D and trimming were obtained from the DNA. The table includes some 49,000 clones, about 88% detected once. The chain joins TRBV3-1 (or the pseudogene TRBV3-2) to TRBJ2-1; TRBD2 is a possible D gene (5 bases). This clonotype originated in a man aged 70-80 years with active COVID-19. The specimen was peripheral blood. The CDR3 DNA reads TGTGCCAGCAGCCAAGATCGAGGGTCCCGCTACAATGAGCAGTTCTTC. It is translated as CASSQDRGSRYNEQFF.